The T cell receptor beta chain described here comes from a study of siplizumab effects on memory and regulatory T cells. In germline, CDR1 is SEHNR, CDR2 FQNEAQ (reference sequence). CDR3 length equals 14 residues. V was clipped by 1 base and J by 5 bases; unmatched bases: 2. General observations from the study: Apparently key alloresponse contributors, naive T cells also seemed more diverse than memory cells. Solely a minor proportion of alloreactive clones could be assigned to unstimulated subsets.

Note on this clone: As yet, its antigen is unknown.

Each sample yielded roughly 92,000 assayed TCR templates. Some clones are missing from TCRdb's copy, which holds only in-frame ones; the method was immunoSEQ multiplex PCR. The sample consists of 94,000 or so clones, 93% of them appearing once. The TCR comes from a human donor in good health. The V gene is TRBV7-9, the J gene TRBJ2-5; 9 nucleotides agree with TRBD1. The specimen was CD8+ T cells sorted from blood. CDR3 in DNA: TGTGCCAGCAGCTTAGTACAGGGGGCCGAGACCCAGTACTTC. It is translated as CASSLVQGAETQYF. Full variable domain (rest looked up from reference TRBV7-9 and TRBJ2-5): DTGVSQNPRHKITKRGQNVTFRCDPISEHNRLYWYRQTLGQGPEFLTYFQNEAQLEKSRLLSDRFSAERPKGSFSTLEIQRTEQGDSAMYLCASSLVQGAETQYFGPGTRLLVL.